Listed below are T cell receptor beta chains from one sample, sequenced in a study of cytomegalovirus exposure and HLA in healthy donors. Generated by immunoSEQ multiplex PCR, the TCRdb table keeps only in-frame clones and is missing some. Of 150,000 to 250,000 clones detected, roughly 85% appear once; the ten largest clones hold about 4.4%. The specimen was PBMCs. Receptors originate from a woman aged 25 to 39 in good health and CMV-seropositive. Each CDR3 is given with its conserved first and last residue. The order of the fields is D gene, J gene, clone size, V gene, CDR3 protein, CDR3 DNA. The D gene is left open where the match is weak. The size of a clone is reported for some rows only, either as once, few or many, or as a class for expanded clones.

>-|TRBJ2-7|-|TRBV29-1
CSVDGPGTYEQYF
TGCAGCGTTGACGGTCCGGGTACCTACGAGCAGTACTTC
>-|TRBJ1-4|-|TRBV27
CASGLTGNEKLFF
TGTGCCAGCGGTCTGACGGGTAATGAAAAACTGTTTTTT
>-|TRBJ2-2|-|TRBV12-2
CASRLSKRTRGSGELFF
TGTGCAAGTCGCTTATCCAAGAGGACTAGAGGGTCCGGGGAGCTGTTTTTT
>-|TRBJ1-1|-|TRBV7-9
CASSLGAAEAFF
TGTGCCAGCAGCTTAGGGGCAGCTGAAGCTTTCTTT
>-|TRBJ2-7|-|TRBV29-1
CSVVSGESGGQYF
TGCAGCGTTGTGTCAGGGGAATCAGGTGGGCAGTACTTC
>TRBD2|TRBJ2-7|-|TRBV10-2
CASTLTSGGRHEQYF
TGCGCCAGCACTTTGACTAGCGGGGGACGGCACGAGCAGTACTTC
>TRBD2|TRBJ2-1|-|TRBV10-3
CAISSITSGTYNEQFF
TGTGCCATCTCATCCATCACTAGCGGAACCTACAATGAGCAGTTCTTC
>TRBD1|TRBJ2-7|-|TRBV7-9
CASRHRGTGPYEQYF
TGTGCCAGCAGACATAGGGGGACAGGACCCTACGAGCAGTACTTC
>TRBD2|TRBJ2-2|-|TRBV29-1
CSVPGLAGGRTGELFF
TGCAGCGTACCCGGACTAGCGGGAGGGAGGACCGGGGAGCTGTTTTTT
>-|TRBJ1-1|once|TRBV10-2
CASSDNRGDTEAFF
TGCGCCAGCAGCGATAACCGGGGGGACACTGAAGCTTTCTTT
>-|TRBJ1-4|once|TRBV10-3
CAISHSQNTATNEKLFF
TGTGCCATCAGCCACTCGCAAAATACTGCAACTAATGAAAAACTGTTTTTT
>TRBD1|TRBJ1-1|-|TRBV27
CASRDRVGTEAFF
TGTGCCAGCAGGGACAGGGTGGGCACTGAAGCTTTCTTT
>TRBD2|TRBJ2-7|once|TRBV6-5
CASSYAGGLAEYEQYF
TGTGCCAGCAGTTACGCAGGGGGACTAGCGGAATACGAGCAGTACTTC
>-|TRBJ1-2|-|TRBV4-1
CASSQVEASGEDGYTF
TGCGCCAGCAGCCAAGTAGAGGCCTCAGGGGAAGATGGCTACACCTTC
>TRBD2|TRBJ2-3|-|TRBV6-4
CASSGLAGGDADTQYF
TGTGCCAGCAGTGGCCTAGCGGGGGGCGACGCAGATACGCAGTATTTT
>-|TRBJ1-1|-|TRBV6-5
CASSLTPAGAFPEAFF
TGTGCCAGCAGTTTAACCCCAGCGGGGGCTTTCCCTGAAGCTTTCTTT
>-|TRBJ1-2|-|TRBV5-4
CASSLAGRVGVANYGYTF
TGTGCCAGCAGCTTGGCGGGCAGGGTAGGGGTGGCTAACTATGGCTACACCTTC
>TRBD1|TRBJ1-5|few|TRBV7-8
CASSLGGQGIQPQHF
TGTGCCAGCAGCTTAGGGGGACAGGGAATACAGCCCCAGCATTTT
>-|TRBJ2-6|-|TRBV4-3
CASSQAAGILSGANVLTF
TGCGCCAGCAGCCAAGCCGCGGGTATCCTCTCTGGGGCCAACGTCCTGACTTTC
>-|TRBJ1-1|once|TRBV11-3
CASSLVAGGTHFEAFF
TGTGCCAGCAGCTTAGTTGCGGGCGGGACTCATTTTGAAGCTTTCTTT
>TRBD1|TRBJ2-5|-|TRBV2
CATLDRAQETQYF
TGTGCCACCTTGGACAGGGCGCAAGAGACCCAGTACTTC
>TRBD1|TRBJ2-1|-|TRBV5-1
CASSPDRERFF
TGCGCCAGCAGTCCGGACAGGGAGCGGTTCTTC
>TRBD2|TRBJ2-7|-|TRBV9
CASSPRMVSGGSYEQYF
TGTGCCAGCAGCCCGAGGATGGTAAGCGGGGGCTCCTACGAGCAGTACTTC
>TRBD1|TRBJ1-4|-|TRBV15
CATSRFTGDPNEKLFF
TGTGCCACCAGCAGATTTACAGGGGATCCTAATGAAAAACTGTTTTTT
>TRBD1|TRBJ2-7|-|TRBV27
CASSLSGQGAYEQYF
TGTGCCAGCAGTTTATCTGGACAGGGGGCCTACGAGCAGTACTTC
>TRBD2|TRBJ2-7|-|TRBV20-1
CSAGLAHEQYF
TGCAGTGCCGGACTAGCTCACGAGCAGTACTTC
>TRBD1|TRBJ1-1|-|TRBV5-1
CASSTWTGGTEAFF
TGCGCCAGCAGCACATGGACAGGGGGGACTGAAGCTTTCTTT
>-|TRBJ2-7|-|TRBV6-5
CASSSTLSYEQYF
TGTGCCAGCAGTAGTACTTTATCCTACGAGCAGTACTTC
>-|TRBJ1-1|-|TRBV10-1
CASRPTGNTEAFF
TGCGCCAGCAGGCCGACGGGGAACACTGAAGCTTTCTTT
>-|TRBJ1-2|-|TRBV6-6
CASSYSTGYYGYTF
TGTGCCAGCAGTTACTCAACAGGGTATTATGGCTACACCTTC
>-|TRBJ2-3|-|TRBV5-6
CASSLQGYGTDTQYF
TGTGCCAGCAGCTTGCAGGGCTACGGCACAGATACGCAGTATTTT
>-|TRBJ1-2|-|TRBV5-6
CASSSTWGYTF
TGTGCCAGCAGCTCTACCTGGGGCTACACCTTC
>-|TRBJ1-2|-|TRBV21-1
CARDRGYYGYTF
TGTGCCAGGGACAGGGGATACTATGGCTACACCTTC
>TRBD1|TRBJ2-7|-|TRBV25-1
CASSPTGDRGNYEQYF
TGTGCCAGCAGCCCGACAGGGGACAGGGGGAACTACGAGCAGTACTTC
>TRBD1|TRBJ1-3|-|TRBV11-2
CASRDAKETGGPGNTIYF
TGTGCCAGCAGAGACGCTAAGGAGACAGGGGGCCCTGGAAACACCATATATTTT
>TRBD1|TRBJ2-2|-|TRBV18
CASSPSDRGNTGELFF
TGTGCCAGCTCACCTTCGGACAGGGGGAACACCGGGGAGCTGTTTTTT